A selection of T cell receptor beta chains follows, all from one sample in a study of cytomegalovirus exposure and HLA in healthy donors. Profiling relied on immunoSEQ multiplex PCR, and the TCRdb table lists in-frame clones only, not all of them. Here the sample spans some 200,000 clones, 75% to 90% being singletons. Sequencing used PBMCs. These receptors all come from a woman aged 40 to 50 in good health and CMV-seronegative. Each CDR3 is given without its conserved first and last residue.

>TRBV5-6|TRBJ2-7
ASSLGLAGAEQY
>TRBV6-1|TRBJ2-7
ASSGYRLAESYEQY
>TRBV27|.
ASSFGSYPYEQY
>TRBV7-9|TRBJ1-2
ASSFDSYGYT
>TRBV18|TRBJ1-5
ASSPQRGSGNQPQH
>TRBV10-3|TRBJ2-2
AISEIPTTGELF
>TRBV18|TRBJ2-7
ASSPAGGPYEQY
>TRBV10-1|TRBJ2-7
ASSDSYEQY
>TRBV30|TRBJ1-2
AWSAGANYGYT
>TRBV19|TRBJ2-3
ASSHLESSTDTQY
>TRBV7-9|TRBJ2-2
ASSLSGSAGELF
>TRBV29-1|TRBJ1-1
SVGPGHRNEAF
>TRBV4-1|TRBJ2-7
ASSQASGAPTYEQY
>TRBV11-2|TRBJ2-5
ASSRARLRDQETQY
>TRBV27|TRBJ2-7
ASSLYGAVTYEQY
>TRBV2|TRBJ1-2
ASRAQGAGGYT
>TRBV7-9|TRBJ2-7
ASSTSGSSYEQY
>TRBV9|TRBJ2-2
ASKRENTGELF
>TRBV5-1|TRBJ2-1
ASSILAGGPGEQF
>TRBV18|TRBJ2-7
ASSSSNYEQY
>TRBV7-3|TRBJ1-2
ASSLTGDHGYT
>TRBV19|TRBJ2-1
ASSWTGGSYNEQF
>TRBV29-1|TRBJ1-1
SVDVPGGYTEAF
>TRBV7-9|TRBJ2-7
ASSVNRGVAYEQY
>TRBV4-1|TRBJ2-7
ASSQAGGSYEQY
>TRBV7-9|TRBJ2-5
ASSLSSAPGGTQY
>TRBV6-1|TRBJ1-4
ASSIQGGNEKLF
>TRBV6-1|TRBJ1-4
ASTPGQGIKLF
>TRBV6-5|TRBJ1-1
ASSYSGRGNTEAF
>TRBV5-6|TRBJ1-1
ASSDTGRTEAF
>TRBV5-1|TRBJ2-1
ASSQGLALFDEQF
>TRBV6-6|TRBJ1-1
ASSVGTGAEAF
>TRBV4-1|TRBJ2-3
ASSQETGLRHTDTQY
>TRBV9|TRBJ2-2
ASSVAGRVITGELF
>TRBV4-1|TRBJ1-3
ASSQPRQGRRGNTIY
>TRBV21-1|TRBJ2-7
ASSKGPAVSGISSYEQY
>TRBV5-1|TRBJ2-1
ASRLGSSYNEQF
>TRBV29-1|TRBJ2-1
SVLPGLAGYNEQF
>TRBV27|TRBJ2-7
ASSSSGREYEQY
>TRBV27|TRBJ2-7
ASSFIQASSYEQY
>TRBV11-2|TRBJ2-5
ASSLVIPGAYSGETQY
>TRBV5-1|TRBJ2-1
ASSTPLAGVADEQF
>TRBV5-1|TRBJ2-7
ASSPGGWRERQQY
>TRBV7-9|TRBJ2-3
ASSLSVLVDTQY
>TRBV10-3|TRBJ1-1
AISSMGGTEAF
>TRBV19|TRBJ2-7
ASSMRDSSYEQY
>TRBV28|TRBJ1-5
ASSPRRVIQPQH
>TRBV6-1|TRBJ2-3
ASRRKGQGVDTQY
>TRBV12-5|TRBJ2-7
ASGLVQGENTYEQY
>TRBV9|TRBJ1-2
ASSVGLGGQSLYGYT
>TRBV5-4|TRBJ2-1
ASSGPSYNEQF
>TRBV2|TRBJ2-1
ASSAGTGGGLAGGTSYNEQF
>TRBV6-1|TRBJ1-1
ASTHGPQQGKEAF
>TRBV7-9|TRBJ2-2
ASIGWTGGIIGELF
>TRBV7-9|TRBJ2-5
ASSLSSGGETQY
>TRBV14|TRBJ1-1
ASSPGTAAIKVF
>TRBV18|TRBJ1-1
ASSNLGGADEAF
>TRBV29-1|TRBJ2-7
SVELEALGPYEQY